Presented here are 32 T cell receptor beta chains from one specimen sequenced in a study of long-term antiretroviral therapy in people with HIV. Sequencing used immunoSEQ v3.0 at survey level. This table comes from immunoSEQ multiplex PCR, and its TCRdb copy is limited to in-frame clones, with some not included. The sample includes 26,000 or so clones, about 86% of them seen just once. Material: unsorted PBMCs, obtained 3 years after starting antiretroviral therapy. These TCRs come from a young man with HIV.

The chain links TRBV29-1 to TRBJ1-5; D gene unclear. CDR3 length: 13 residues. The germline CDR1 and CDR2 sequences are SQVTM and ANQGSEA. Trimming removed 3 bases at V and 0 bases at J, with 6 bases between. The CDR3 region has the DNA TGCAGCGTTGAGTACAATAGCAATCAGCCCCAGCATTTT. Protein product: CSVEYNSNQPQHF.

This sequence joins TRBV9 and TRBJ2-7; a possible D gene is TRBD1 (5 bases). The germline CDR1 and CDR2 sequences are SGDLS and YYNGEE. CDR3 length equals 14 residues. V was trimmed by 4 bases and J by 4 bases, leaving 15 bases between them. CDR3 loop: CASSSFGASYEQYF. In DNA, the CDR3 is TGTGCCAGCAGCTCTTTTGGGGCTTCATACGAGCAGTACTTC.

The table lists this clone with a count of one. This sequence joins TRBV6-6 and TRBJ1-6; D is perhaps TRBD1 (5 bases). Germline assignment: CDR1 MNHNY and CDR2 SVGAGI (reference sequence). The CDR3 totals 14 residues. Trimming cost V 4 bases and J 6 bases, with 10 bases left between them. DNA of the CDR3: TGTGCCAGCAGTTCGCCAGGGAGTAATTCACCCCTCCACTTT. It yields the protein CASSSPGSNSPLHF.

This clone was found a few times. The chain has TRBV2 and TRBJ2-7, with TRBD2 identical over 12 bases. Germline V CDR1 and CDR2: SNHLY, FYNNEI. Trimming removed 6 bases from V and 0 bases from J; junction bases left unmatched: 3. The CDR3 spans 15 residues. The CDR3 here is CASRGLAGNSYEQYF. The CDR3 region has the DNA TGTGCCAGCAGGGGACTAGCGGGTAACTCCTACGAGCAGTACTTC.

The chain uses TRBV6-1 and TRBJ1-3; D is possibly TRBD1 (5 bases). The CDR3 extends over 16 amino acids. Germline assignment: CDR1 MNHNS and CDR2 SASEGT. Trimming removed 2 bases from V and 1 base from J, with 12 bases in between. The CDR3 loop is CASSETGRKSGNTIYF. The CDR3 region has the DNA TGTGCCAGCAGTGAAACAGGCAGAAAGTCTGGAAACACCATATATTTT.

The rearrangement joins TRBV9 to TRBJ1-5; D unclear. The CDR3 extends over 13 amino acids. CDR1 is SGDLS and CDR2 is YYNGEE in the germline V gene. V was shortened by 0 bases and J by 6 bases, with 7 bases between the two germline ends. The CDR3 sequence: CASSVGGVQPQHF. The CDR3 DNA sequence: TGTGCCAGCAGCGTAGGCGGGGTTCAGCCCCAGCATTTT.

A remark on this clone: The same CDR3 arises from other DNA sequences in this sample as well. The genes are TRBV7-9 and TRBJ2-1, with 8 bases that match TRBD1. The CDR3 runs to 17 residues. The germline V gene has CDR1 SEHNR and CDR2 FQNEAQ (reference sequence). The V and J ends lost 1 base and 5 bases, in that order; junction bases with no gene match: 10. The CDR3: CASSLGRERTGNNEQFF. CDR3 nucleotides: TGTGCCAGCAGCTTAGGGAGGGAACGGACAGGGAACAATGAGCAGTTCTTC.

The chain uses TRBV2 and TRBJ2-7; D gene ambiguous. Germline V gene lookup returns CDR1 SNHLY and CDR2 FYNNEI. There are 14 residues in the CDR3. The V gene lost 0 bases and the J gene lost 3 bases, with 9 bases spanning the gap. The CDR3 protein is CASSEAVKHYEQYF. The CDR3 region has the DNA TGTGCCAGCAGTGAAGCGGTAAAACACTACGAGCAGTACTTC.

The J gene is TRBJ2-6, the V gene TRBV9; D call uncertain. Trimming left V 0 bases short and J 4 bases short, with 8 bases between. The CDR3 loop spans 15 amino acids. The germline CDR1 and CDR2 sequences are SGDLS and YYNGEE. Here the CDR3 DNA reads TGTGCCAGCAGCGTAGCCGGTACCGGGGCCAACGTCCTGACTTTC. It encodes CASSVAGTGANVLTF. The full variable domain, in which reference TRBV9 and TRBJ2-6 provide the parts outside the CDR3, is DSGVTQTPKHLITATGQRVTLRCSPRSGDLSVYWYQQSLDQGLQFLIQYYNGEERAKGNILERFSAQQFPDLHSELNLSSLELGDSALYFCASSVAGTGANVLTFGAGSRLTVL.

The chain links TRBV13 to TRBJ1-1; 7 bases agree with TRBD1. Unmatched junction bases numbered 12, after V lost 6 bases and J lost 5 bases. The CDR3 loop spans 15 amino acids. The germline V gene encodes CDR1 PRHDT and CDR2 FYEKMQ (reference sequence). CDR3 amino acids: CASRVGPGGRTEAFF. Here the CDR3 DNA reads TGTGCCAGCAGAGTTGGACCAGGGGGTCGGACTGAAGCTTTCTTT.

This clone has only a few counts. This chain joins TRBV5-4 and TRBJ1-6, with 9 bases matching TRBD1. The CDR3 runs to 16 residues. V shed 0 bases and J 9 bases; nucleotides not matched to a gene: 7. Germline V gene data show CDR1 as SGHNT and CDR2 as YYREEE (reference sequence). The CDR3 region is CASSLALGQGGSPLHF. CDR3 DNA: TGTGCCAGCAGCTTGGCATTGGGACAGGGTGGTTCACCCCTCCACTTT.

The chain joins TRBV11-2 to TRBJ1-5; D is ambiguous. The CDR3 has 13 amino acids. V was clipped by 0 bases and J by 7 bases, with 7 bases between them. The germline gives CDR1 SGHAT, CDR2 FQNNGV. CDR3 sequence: CASSLEPGQPQHF. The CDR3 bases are TGTGCCAGCAGCTTAGAACCAGGCCAGCCCCAGCATTTT.

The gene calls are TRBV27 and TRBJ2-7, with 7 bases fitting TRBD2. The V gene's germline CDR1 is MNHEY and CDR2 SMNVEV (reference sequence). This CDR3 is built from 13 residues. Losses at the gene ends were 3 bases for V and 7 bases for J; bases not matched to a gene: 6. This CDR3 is CASSLKRGGEQYV. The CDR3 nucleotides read TGTGCCAGCAGTTTGAAAAGGGGAGGGGAGCAGTACGTC.

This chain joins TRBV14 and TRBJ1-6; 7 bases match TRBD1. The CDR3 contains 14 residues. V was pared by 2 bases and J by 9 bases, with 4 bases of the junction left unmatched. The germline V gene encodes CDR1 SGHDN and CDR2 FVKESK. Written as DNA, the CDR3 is TGTGCCAGCAGCCAATCAGGGGGTATTTCACCCCTCCACTTT. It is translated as CASSQSGGISPLHF.

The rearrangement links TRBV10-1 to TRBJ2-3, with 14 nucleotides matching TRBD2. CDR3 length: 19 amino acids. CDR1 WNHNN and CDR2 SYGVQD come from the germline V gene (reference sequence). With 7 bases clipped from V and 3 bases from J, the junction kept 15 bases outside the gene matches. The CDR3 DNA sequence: TGCGCCAGCATCGGCGTCCCCGGGACTAGCGGGGGTGGGACAGATACGCAGTATTTT. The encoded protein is CASIGVPGTSGGGTDTQYF.

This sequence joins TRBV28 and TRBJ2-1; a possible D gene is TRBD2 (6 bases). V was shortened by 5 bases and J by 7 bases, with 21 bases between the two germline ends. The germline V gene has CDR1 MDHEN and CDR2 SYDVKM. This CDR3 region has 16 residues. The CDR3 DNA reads TGTGCCAGCAGTCCCCGGTGGGAGGTTTGGGGGAATGAGCAGTTCTTC. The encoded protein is CASSPRWEVWGNEQFF.

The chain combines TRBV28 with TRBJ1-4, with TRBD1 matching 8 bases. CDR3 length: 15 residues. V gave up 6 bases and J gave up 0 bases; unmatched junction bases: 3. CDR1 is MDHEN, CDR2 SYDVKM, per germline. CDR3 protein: CASRGQDATNEKLFF. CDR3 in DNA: TGTGCCAGCAGGGGACAGGATGCAACTAATGAAAAACTGTTTTTT.

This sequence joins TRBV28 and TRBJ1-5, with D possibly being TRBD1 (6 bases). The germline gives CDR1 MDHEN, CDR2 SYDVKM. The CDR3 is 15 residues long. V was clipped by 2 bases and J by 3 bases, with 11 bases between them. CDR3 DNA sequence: TGTGCCAGCAGTTTAATAACAGGGATCAATCAGCCCCAGCATTTT. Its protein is CASSLITGINQPQHF.

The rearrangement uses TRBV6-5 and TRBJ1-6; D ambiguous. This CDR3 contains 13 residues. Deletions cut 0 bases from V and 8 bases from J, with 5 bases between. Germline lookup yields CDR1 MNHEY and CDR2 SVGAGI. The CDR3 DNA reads TGTGCCAGCAGTTACTCGATGGATTCACCCCTCCACTTT. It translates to CASSYSMDSPLHF.

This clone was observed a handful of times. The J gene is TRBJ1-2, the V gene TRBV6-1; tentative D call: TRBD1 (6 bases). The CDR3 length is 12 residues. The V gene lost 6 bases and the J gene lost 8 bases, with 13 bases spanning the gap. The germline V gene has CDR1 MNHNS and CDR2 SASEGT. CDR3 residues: CASRTNREGYTF. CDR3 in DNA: TGTGCCAGCAGAACCAACAGGGAAGGCTACACCTTC.

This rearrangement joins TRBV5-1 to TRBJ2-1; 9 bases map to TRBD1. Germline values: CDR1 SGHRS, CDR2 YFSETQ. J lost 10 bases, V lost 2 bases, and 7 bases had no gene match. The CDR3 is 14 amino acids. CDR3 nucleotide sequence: TGCGCCAGCAGCTTTGGACAGGGGATAGAGGAGCAGTTCTTC. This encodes CASSFGQGIEEQFF. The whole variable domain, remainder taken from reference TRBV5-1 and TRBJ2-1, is KAGVTQTPRYLIKTRGQQVTLSCSPISGHRSVSWYQQTPGQGLQFLFEYFSETQRNKGNFPGRFSGRQFSNSRSEMNVSTLELGDSALYLCASSFGQGIEEQFFGPGTRLTVL.

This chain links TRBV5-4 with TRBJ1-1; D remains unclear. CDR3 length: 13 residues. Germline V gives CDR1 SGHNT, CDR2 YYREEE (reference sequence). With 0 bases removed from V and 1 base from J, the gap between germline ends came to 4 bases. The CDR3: CASSLGRNTEAFF. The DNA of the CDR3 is TGTGCCAGCAGCTTGGGCAGGAACACTGAAGCTTTCTTT.

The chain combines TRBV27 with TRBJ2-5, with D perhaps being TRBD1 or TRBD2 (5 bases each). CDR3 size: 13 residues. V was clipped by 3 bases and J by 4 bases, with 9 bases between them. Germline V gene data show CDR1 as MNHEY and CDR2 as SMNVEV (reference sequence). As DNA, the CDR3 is TGTGCCAGCAGTTTGGATGGGGGAGAGACCCAGTACTTC. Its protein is CASSLDGGETQYF.

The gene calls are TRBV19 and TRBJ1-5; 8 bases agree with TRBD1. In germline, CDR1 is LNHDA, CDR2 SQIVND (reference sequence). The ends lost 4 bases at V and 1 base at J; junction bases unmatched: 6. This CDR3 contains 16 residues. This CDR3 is CASSNGQGESNQPQHF. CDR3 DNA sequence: TGTGCCAGTAGTAACGGACAGGGAGAGAGCAATCAGCCCCAGCATTTT. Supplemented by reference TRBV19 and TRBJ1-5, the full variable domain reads DGGITQSPKYLFRKEGQNVTLSCEQNLNHDAMYWYRQDPGQGLRLIYYSQIVNDFQKGDIAEGYSVSREKKESFPLTVTSAQKNPTAFYLCASSNGQGESNQPQHFGDGTRLSIL.

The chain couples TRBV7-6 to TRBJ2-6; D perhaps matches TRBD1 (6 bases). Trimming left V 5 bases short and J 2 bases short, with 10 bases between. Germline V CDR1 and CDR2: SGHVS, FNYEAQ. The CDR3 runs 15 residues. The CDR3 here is CASSIQGAGANVLTF. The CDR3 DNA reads TGTGCCAGCAGCATACAGGGTGCTGGGGCCAACGTCCTGACTTTC.

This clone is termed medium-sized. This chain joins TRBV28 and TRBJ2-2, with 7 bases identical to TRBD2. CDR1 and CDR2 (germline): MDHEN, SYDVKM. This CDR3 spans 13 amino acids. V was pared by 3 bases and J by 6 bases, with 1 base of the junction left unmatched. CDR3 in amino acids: CASSFRGAGELFF. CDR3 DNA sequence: TGTGCCAGCAGTTTTCGGGGGGCCGGGGAGCTGTTTTTT.

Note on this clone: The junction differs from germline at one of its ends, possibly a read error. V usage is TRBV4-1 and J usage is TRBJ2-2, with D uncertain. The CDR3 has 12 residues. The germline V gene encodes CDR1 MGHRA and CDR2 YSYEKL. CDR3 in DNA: TGCGCCAGCAGCCTCGTGCCCGGAGAGCTGTTTTTT. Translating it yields CASSLVPGELFF.

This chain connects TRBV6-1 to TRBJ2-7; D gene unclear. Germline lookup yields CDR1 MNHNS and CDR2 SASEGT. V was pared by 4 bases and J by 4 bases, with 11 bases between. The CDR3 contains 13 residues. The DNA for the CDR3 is TGTGCCAGCAGTGCCGACACCAAATACGAGCAGTACGTC. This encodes CASSADTKYEQYV.

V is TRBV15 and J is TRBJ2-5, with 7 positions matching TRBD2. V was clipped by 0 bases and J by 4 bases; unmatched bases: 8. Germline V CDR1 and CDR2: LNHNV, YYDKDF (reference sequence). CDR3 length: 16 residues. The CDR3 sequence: CATSRDGSSGSETQYF. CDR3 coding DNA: TGTGCCACCAGCAGAGATGGTAGTAGCGGGTCAGAGACCCAGTACTTC. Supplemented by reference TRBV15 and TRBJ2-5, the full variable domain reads DAMVIQNPRYQVTQFGKPVTLSCSQTLNHNVMYWYQQKSSQAPKLLFHYYDKDFNNEADTPDNFQSRRPNTSFCFLDIRSPGLGDTAMYLCATSRDGSSGSETQYFGPGTRLLVL.

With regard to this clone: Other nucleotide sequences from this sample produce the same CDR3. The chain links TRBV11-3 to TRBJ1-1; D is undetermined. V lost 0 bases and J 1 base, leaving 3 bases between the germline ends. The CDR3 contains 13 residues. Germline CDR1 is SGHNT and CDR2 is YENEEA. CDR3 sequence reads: CASSLDPNTEAFF. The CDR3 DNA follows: TGTGCCAGCAGCTTAGACCCGAACACTGAAGCTTTCTTT.

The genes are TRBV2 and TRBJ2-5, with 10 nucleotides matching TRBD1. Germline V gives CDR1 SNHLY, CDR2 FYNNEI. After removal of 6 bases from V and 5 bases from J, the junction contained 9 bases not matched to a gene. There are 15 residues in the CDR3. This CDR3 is CASRVRQGARETQYF. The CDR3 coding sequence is TGTGCCAGCAGGGTTAGACAGGGGGCCCGGGAGACCCAGTACTTC.

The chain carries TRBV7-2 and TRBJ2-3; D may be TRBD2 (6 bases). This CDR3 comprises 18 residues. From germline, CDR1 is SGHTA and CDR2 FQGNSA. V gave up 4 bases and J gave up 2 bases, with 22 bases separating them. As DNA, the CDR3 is TGTGCCAGCAGCTCGAGTCCCCCTCGCCGGGGGTACACAGATACGCAGTATTTT. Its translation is CASSSSPPRRGYTDTQYF. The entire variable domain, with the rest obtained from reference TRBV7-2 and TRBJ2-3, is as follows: GAGVSQSPSNKVTEKGKDVELRCDPISGHTALYWYRQSLGQGLEFLIYFQGNSAPDKSGLPSDRFSAERTGGSVSTLTIQRTQQEDSAVYLCASSSSPPRRGYTDTQYFGPGTRLTVL.